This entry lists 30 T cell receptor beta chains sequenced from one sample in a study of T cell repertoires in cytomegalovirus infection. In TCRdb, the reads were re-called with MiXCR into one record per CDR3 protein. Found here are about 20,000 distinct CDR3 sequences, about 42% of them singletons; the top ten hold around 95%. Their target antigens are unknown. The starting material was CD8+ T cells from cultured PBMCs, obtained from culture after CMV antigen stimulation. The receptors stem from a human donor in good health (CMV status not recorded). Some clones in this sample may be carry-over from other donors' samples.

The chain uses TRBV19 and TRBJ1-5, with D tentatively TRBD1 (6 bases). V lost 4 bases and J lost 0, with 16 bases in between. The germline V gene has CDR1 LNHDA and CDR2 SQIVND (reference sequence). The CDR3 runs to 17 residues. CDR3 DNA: TGTGCCAGTAGTACCCCCTGGGACAACATTAGCAATCAGCCCCAGCATTTT. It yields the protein CASSTPWDNISNQPQHF.

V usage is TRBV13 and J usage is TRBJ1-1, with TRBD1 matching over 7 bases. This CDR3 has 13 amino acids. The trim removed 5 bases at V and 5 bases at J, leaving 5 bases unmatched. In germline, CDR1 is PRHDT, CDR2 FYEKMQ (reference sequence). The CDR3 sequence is CASSLGTATEAFF. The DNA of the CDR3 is TGTGCCAGCAGCCTCGGGACAGCTACTGAAGCTTTCTTT.

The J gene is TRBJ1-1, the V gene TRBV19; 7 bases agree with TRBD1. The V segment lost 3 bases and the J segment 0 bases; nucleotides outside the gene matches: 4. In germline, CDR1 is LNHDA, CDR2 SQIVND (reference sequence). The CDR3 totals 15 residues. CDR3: CASSIKTGVNTEAFF. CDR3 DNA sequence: TGTGCCAGTAGTATTAAAACAGGGGTGAACACTGAAGCTTTCTTT.

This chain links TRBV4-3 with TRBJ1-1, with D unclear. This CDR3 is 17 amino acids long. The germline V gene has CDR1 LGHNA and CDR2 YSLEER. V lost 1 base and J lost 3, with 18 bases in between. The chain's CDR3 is CASSQVGYGLWDTEAFF. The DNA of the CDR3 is TGCGCCAGCAGCCAAGTCGGTTACGGCCTGTGGGACACTGAAGCTTTCTTT.

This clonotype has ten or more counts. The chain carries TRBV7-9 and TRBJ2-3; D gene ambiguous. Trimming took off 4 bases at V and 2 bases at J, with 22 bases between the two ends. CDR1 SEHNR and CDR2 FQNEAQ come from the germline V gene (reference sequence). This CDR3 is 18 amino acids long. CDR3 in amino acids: CASSYPLDARFDTDTQYF. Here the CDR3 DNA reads TGTGCCAGCAGCTACCCTTTAGACGCCAGGTTCGACACAGATACGCAGTATTTT.

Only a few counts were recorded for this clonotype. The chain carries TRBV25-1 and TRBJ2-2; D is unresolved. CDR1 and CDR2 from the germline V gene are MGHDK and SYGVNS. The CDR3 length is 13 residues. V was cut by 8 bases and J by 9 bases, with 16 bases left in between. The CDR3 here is CASQVSDRRELFF. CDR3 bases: TGTGCCAGCCAGGTTTCTGATCGCCGGGAGCTGTTTTTT.

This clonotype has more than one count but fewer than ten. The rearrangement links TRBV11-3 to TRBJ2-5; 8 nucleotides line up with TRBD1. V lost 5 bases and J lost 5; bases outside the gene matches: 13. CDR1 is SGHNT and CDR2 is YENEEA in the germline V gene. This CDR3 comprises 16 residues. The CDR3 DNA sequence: TGTGCCAGCAGCCCCCGGGACAGGCACTCCGGGGAGACCCAGTACTTC. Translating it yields CASSPRDRHSGETQYF.

The CDR3 sequence: CASSLGRSSGNTIYF. DNA of the CDR3: TGTGCCAGCAGCCTGGGGCGCAGCTCTGGAAACACCATATATTTT. The chain combines TRBV7-3 with TRBJ1-3; D is perhaps TRBD1 (5 bases). This CDR3 has 15 residues. The V end was cut by 5 bases, the J end by 0 bases, with 11 bases between. The germline CDR1 and CDR2 sequences are SGHTA and FQGTGA.

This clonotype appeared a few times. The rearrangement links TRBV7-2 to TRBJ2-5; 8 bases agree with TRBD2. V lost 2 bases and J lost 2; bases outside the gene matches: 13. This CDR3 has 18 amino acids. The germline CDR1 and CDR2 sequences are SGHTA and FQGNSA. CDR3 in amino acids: CASSLRRENSGAQETQYF. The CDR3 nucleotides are TGTGCCAGCAGCTTAAGGAGGGAAAATAGCGGGGCTCAAGAGACCCAGTACTTC.

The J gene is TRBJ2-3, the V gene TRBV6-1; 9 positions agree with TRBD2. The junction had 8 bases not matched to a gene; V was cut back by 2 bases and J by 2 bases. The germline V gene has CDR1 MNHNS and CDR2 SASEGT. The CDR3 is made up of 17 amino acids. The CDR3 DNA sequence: TGTGCCAGCAGTGAATCTGCGGGGGGGTTTTCCACAGATACGCAGTATTTT. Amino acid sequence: CASSESAGGFSTDTQYF.

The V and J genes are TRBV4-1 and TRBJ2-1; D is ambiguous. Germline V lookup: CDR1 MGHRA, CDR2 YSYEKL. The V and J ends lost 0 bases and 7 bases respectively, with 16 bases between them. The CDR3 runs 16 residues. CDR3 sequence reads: CASSQEDQELGNEQFF. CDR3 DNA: TGCGCCAGCAGCCAAGAGGATCAGGAGCTAGGAAATGAGCAGTTCTTC.

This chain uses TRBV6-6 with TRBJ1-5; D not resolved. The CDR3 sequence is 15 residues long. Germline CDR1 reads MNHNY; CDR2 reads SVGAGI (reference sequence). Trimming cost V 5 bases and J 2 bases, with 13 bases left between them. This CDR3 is CASSDLLGGNQPQHF. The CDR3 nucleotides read TGTGCCAGCAGTGACCTTCTGGGTGGCAATCAGCCCCAGCATTTT.

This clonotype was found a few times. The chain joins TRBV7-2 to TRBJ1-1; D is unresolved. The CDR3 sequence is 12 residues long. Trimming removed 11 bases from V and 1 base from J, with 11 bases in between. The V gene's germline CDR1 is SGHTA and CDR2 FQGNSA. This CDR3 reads CASVAGNTEAFF. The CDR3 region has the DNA TGTGCCTCTGTGGCGGGGAACACTGAAGCTTTCTTT.

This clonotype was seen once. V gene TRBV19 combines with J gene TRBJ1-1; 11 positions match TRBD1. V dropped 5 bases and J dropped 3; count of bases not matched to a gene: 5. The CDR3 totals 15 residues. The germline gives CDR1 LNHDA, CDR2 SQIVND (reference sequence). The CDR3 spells CASSGGTGGHTEAFF. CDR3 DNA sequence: TGTGCCAGTAGTGGGGGGACAGGGGGTCACACTGAAGCTTTCTTT.

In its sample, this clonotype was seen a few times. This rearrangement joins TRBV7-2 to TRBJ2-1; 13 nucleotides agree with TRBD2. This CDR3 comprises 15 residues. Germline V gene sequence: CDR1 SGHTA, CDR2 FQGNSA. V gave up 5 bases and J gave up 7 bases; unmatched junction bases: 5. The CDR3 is CASSRTSGSQNEQFF. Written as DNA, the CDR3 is TGTGCCAGCAGCCGGACTAGCGGGAGTCAAAATGAGCAGTTCTTC.

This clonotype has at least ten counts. CDR3 sequence: CSAAFEGDYEAFF. CDR3 DNA: TGCAGTGCTGCCTTTGAAGGGGATTATGAAGCTTTCTTT. The chain is built from TRBV20-1 and TRBJ1-1; a possible D gene is TRBD1 (5 bases). The ends were cut back, 5 bases at V and 7 bases at J, with 17 bases in the middle. The CDR3 loop spans 13 amino acids. CDR1 DFQATT and CDR2 SNEGSKA come from the germline V gene (reference sequence).

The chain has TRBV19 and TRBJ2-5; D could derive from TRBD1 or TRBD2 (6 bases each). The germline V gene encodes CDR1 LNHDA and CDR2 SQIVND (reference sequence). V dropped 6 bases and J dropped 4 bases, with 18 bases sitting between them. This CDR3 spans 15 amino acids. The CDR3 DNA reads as TGTGCCAGTAGAGGGGGGCCAGATCAGCGAGAGACCCAGTACTTC. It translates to CASRGGPDQRETQYF. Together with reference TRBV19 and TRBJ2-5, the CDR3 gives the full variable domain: DGGITQSPKYLFRKEGQNVTLSCEQNLNHDAMYWYRQDPGQGLRLIYYSQIVNDFQKGDIAEGYSVSREKKESFPLTVTSAQKNPTAFYLCASRGGPDQRETQYFGPGTRLLVL.

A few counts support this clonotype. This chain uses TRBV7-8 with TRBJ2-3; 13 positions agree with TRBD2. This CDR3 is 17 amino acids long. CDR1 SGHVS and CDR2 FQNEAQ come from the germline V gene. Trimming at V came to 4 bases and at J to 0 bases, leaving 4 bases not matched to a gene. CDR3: CASSSGLAGASTDTQYF. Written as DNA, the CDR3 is TGTGCCAGCAGCTCCGGACTAGCGGGGGCTAGCACAGATACGCAGTATTTT.

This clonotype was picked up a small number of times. CDR3 region: CASSLEVPSGSTDTQYF. CDR3 DNA sequence: TGTGCCAGCAGCTTAGAAGTTCCTAGCGGGAGCACAGATACGCAGTATTTT. The chain uses TRBV7-2 and TRBJ2-3; 8 nucleotides align to TRBD2. After removal of 1 base from V and 0 bases from J, the junction contained 6 bases not matched to a gene. The germline V gene encodes CDR1 SGHTA and CDR2 FQGNSA. The CDR3 length is 17 residues.

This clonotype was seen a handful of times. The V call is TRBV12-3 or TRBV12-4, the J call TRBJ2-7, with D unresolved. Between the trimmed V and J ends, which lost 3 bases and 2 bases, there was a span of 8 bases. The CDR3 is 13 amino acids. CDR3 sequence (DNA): TGTGCCAGCAGTTTGACATCCCCCTACGAGCAGTACTTC. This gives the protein CASSLTSPYEQYF.

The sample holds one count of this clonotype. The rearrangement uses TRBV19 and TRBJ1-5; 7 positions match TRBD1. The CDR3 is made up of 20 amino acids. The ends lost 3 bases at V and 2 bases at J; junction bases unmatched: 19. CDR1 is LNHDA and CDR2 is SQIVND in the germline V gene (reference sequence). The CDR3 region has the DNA TGTGCCAGTAGTATGACATCCATTTCCGGGACAGCAAACGGCAATCAGCCCCAGCATTTT. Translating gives CASSMTSISGTANGNQPQHF.

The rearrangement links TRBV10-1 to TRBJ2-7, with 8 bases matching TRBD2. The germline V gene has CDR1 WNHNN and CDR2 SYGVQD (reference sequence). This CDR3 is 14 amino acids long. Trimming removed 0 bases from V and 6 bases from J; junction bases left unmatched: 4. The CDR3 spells CASSESSGIGEQYF. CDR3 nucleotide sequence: TGCGCCAGCAGTGAGTCTAGCGGGATCGGCGAGCAGTACTTC.

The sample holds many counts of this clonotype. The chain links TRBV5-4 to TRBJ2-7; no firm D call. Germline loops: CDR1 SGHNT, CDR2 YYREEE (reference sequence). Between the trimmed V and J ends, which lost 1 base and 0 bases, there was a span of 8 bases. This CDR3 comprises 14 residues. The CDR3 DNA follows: TGTGCCAGCAGCTTGTCCGGCGCCTCCTACGAGCAGTACTTC. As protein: CASSLSGASYEQYF. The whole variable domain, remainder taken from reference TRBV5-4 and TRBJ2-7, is ETGVTQSPTHLIKTRGQQVTLRCSSQSGHNTVSWYQQALGQGPQFIFQYYREEENGRGNFPPRFSGLQFPNYSSELNVNALELDDSALYLCASSLSGASYEQYFGPGTRLTVT.

This CDR3 is CASSDSIRGSGNTIYF. The CDR3 coding sequence is TGTGCCAGCAGCGACTCAATTAGGGGTTCTGGAAACACCATATATTTT. The chain has TRBV9 and TRBJ1-3; D perhaps matches TRBD1 (5 bases). Trimming pared 3 bases from V and 1 base from J, leaving 14 bases between. The CDR3 totals 16 residues. CDR1 and CDR2 from the germline V gene are SGDLS and YYNGEE.

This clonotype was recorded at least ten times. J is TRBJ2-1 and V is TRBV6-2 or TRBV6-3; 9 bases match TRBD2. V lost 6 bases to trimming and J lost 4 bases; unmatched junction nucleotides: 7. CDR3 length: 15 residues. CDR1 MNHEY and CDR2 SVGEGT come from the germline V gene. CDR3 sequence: CASRSSGVSYNEQFF. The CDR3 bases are TGTGCCAGCAGGTCTAGCGGGGTTTCTTACAATGAGCAGTTCTTC.

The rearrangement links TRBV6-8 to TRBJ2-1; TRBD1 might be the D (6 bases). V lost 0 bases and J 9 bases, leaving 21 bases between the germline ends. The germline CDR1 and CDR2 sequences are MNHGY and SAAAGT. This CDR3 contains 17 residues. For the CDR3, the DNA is TGTGCCAGCAGTTACTCGTCGTGGACAGACATCAGGGCTGAGCAGTTCTTC. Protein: CASSYSSWTDIRAEQFF.

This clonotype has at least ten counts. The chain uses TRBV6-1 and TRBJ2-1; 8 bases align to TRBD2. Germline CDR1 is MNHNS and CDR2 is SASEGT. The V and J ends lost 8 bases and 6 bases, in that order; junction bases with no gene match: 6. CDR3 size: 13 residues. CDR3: CASGRGEGNEQFF. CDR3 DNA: TGTGCCAGCGGGCGGGGGGAGGGCAATGAGCAGTTCTTC.

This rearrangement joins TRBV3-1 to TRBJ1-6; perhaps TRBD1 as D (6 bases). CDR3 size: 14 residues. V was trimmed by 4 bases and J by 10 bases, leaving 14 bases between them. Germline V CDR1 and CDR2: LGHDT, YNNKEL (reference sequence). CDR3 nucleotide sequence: TGTGCCAGCAGCCCTTGGGGGCAGGACTCACCCCTCCACTTT. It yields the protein CASSPWGQDSPLHF.

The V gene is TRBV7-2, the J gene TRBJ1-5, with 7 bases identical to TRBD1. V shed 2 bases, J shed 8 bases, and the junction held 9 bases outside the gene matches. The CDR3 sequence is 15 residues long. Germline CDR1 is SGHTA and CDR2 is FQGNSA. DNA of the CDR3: TGTGCCAGCAGCTTATATGGGACAGCCTCCGAGCCCCAGCATTTT. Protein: CASSLYGTASEPQHF.

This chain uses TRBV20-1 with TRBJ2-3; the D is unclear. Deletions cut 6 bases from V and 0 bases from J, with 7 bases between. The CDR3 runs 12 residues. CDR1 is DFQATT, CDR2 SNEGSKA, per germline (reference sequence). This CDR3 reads CSAPDSTDTQYF. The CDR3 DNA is TGCAGTGCCCCGGACAGCACAGATACGCAGTATTTT.